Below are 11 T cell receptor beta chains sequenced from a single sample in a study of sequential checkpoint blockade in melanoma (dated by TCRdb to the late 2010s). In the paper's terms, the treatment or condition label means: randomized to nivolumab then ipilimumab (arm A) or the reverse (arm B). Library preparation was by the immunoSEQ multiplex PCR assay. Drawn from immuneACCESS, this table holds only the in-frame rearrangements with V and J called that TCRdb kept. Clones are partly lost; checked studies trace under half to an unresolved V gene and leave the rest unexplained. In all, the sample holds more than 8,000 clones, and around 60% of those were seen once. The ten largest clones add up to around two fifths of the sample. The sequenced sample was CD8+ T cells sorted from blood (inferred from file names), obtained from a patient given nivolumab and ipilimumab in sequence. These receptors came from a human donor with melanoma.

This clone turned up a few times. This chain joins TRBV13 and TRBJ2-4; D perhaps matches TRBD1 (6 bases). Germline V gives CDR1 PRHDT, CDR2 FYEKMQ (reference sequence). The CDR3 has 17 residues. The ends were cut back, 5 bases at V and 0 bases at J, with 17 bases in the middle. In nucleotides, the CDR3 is TGTGCCAGCAGCCCCATCTCTCAGGGGTTAGCCAAAAACATTCAGTACTTC. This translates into CASSPISQGLAKNIQYF.

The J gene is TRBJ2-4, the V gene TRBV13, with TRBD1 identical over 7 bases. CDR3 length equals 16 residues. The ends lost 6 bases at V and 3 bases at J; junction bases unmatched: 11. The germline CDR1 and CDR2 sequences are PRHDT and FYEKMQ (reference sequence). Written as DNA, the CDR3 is TGTGCCAGCAGACAAAAGGGGGCATCAGACAAAAACATTCAGTACTTC. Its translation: CASRQKGASDKNIQYF.

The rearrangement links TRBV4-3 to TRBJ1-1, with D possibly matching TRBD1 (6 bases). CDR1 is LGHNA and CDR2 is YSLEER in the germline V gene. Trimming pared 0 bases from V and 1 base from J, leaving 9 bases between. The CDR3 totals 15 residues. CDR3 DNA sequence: TGCGCCAGCAGCCAAGAGCCGACAGGGAACACTGAAGCTTTCTTT. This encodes CASSQEPTGNTEAFF.

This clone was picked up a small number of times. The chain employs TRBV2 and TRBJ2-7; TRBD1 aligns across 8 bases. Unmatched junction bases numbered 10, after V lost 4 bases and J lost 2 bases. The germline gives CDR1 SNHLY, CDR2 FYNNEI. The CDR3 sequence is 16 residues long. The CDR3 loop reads CASSAPQGASTYEQYF. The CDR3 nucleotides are TGTGCCAGCAGTGCCCCCCAGGGGGCTTCTACCTACGAGCAGTACTTC.

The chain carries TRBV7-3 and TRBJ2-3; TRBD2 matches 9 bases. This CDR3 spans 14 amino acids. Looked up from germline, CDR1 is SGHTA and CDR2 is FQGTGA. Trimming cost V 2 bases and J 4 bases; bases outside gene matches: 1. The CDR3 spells CASSLAGGADTQYF. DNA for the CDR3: TGTGCCAGCAGCTTAGCGGGGGGGGCAGATACGCAGTATTTT.

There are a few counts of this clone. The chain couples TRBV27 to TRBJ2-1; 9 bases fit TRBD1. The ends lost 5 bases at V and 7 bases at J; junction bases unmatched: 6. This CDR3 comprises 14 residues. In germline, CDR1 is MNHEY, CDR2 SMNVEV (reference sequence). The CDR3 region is CASSPTGGGNEQFF. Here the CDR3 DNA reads TGTGCCAGCAGTCCGACAGGGGGGGGGAATGAGCAGTTCTTC.

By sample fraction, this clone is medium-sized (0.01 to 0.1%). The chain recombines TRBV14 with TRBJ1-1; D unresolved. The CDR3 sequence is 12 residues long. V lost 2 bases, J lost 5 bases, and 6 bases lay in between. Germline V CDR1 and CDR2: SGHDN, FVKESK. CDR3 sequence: CASSQLTTEAFF. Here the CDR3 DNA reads TGTGCCAGCAGCCAACTTACAACTGAAGCTTTCTTT.

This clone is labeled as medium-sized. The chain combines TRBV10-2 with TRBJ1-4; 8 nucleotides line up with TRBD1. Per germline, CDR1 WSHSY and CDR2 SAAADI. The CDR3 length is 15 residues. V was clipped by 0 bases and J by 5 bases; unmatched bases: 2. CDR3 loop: CASSESTGVNEKLFF. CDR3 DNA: TGCGCCAGCAGTGAGTCGACAGGGGTAAATGAAAAACTGTTTTTT.

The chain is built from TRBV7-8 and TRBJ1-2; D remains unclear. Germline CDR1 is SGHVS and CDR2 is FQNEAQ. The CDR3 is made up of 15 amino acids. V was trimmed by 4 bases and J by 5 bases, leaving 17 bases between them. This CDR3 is CASSYGWGDVYGYTF. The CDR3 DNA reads TGTGCCAGCAGCTACGGGTGGGGAGATGTATATGGCTACACCTTC. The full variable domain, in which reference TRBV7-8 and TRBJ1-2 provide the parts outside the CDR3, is GAGVSQSPRYKVAKRGQDVALRCDPISGHVSLFWYQQALGQGPEFLTYFQNEAQLDKSGLPSDRFFAERPEGSVSTLKIQRTQQEDSAVYLCASSYGWGDVYGYTFGSGTRLTVV.

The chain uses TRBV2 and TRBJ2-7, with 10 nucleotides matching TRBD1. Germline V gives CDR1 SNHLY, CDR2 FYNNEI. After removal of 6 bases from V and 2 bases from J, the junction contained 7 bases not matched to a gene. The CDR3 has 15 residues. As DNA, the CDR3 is TGTGCCAGCAGGGAGGGACAGGGGTCTCCCTACGAGCAGTACTTC. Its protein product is CASREGQGSPYEQYF.

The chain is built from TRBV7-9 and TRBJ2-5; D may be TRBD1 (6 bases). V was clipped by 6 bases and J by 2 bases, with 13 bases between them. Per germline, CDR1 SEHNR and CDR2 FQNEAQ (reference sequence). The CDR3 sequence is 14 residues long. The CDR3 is CASSGTGWQETQYF. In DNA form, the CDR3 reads TGTGCCAGCAGTGGAACAGGGTGGCAAGAGACCCAGTACTTC.